Given below is one TCR beta chain in context. This sample is drawn from a study of low-dose radiotherapy and immunotherapy resistance in tumors. Study summary: Participants were given intravenous cyclophosphamide 200 mg/m2 every two weeks, one day before radiation and immunotherapy.

All of the donors were given nivolumab, ipilimumab, aspirin, low-dose cyclophosphamide and low-dose radiotherapy as part of RACIN, a single-arm trial. CDR1 is MGHRA and CDR2 is YSYEKL in the germline V gene. The CDR3 is 15 residues long. Trimming at V came to 4 bases and at J to 5 bases, leaving 5 bases not matched to a gene. TRAV- and TRBV-specific primers primed first-strand cDNA, covering alpha and beta chains. A roughly 20-cycle PCR with a constant-region primer and V-primer adapter amplified TCRs. TCRdb used MiXCR to reprocess the reads, holding one entry per CDR3 protein. The table lists about 7,900 distinct CDR3 sequences, roughly 61% of them singletons.

This receptor was taken from a human donor with advanced metastatic prostate, ovarian, gallbladder or colorectal cancer (not recorded which). This table probably holds off-target reads from a library built for another chain. The chain recombines TRBV4-1 with TRBJ2-1; 10 bases agree with TRBD2. Here the CDR3 reads CASSLSGGTHNEQFF. CDR3 bases: TGCGCCAGCAGCCTTAGCGGGGGGACCCACAATGAGCAGTTCTTC.